This T cell receptor (beta chain) was captured in a study of T cells in Graves' hyperthyroidism and ophthalmopathy. Study outcomes and limitations: Before onset, ophthalmopathy was predicted by the model a median around 6 months earlier.

About this clonotype itself: What it recognizes is unknown.

In germline, CDR1 is DFQATT, CDR2 SNEGSKA (reference sequence). The CDR3 is made up of 16 amino acids. V was clipped by 5 bases and J by 6 bases, with 23 bases between them. From RNA transcripts, TCR beta CDR3 regions were amplified. The HTBI primer set was used in a first-round RT-PCR of the TCR CDR3. TCRdb reprocessed the multiplex PCR reads via MiXCR and lists one record per CDR3 protein. The data show over 250,000 distinct CDR3 sequences, less than 30% seen once. The clonotype was recovered from a man aged 40-49 years with Graves' hyperthyroidism that later progressed to Graves' ophthalmopathy. This chain joins TRBV20-1 and TRBJ1-5, with a tentative D call TRBD1 (6 bases). The sequenced material came from blood. The CDR3 DNA reads as TGCAGTGCTCCGACTCCCCGGGGGGCGCAGGTTCAGCCCCAGCATTTT. Encoded protein: CSAPTPRGAQVQPQHF.